This entry lists 28 T cell receptor beta chains sequenced from one sample in a study of blood T cell repertoires in COVID-19. The protocol was immunoSEQ multiplex PCR, while the TCRdb copy is restricted to in-frame clones and leaves out a portion. The repertoire consists of 65,000 to 95,000 clones, with about 85% occurring once and the leading ten covering 15% to 20%. Material: peripheral blood. Every receptor here comes from a man aged 80 or over with active or convalescent COVID-19.

V is TRBV7-9 and J is TRBJ2-7; TRBD1 is a possible D gene (5 bases). CDR1 and CDR2 from the germline V gene are SEHNR and FQNEAQ (reference sequence). V was shortened by 0 bases and J by 3 bases, with 9 bases between the two germline ends. The CDR3 has 14 amino acids. CDR3 region: CASSLAGPYYEQYV. As DNA, the CDR3 is TGTGCCAGCAGCTTAGCGGGGCCATACTACGAGCAGTACGTC.

The genes are TRBV13 and TRBJ1-3, with a weak D call TRBD1 (5 bases). Deletions cut 2 bases from V and 1 base from J, with 12 bases between. The CDR3 is 16 residues long. The germline gives CDR1 PRHDT, CDR2 FYEKMQ (reference sequence). CDR3: CASSLRTLLSGNTIYF. In DNA form, the CDR3 reads TGTGCCAGCAGCTTACGGACACTGCTTTCTGGAAACACCATATATTTT.

This chain connects TRBV18 to TRBJ2-1; 10 positions match TRBD2. Germline V gives CDR1 KGHSH, CDR2 LQKENI. Trimming removed 6 bases from V and 2 bases from J; junction bases left unmatched: 4. This CDR3 is built from 15 residues. CDR3 protein: CASSPSGRAYNEQFF. The CDR3 DNA is TGTGCCAGCTCTCCAAGCGGGAGGGCCTACAATGAGCAGTTCTTC.

The CDR3 sequence: CASSRRRLGQGARGETQYF. The CDR3 nucleotides are TGCGCCAGCAGCCGACGACGGCTGGGACAGGGAGCCCGGGGGGAGACCCAGTACTTC. V gene TRBV5-1 combines with J gene TRBJ2-5; 9 nucleotides agree with TRBD1. J gave up 5 bases and V 4 bases, and 21 bases lay outside the gene matches. Germline V CDR1 and CDR2: SGHRS, YFSETQ. The CDR3 covers 19 residues.

V and J are TRBV27 and TRBJ2-2, with 8 positions matching TRBD1. Germline V gives CDR1 MNHEY, CDR2 SMNVEV (reference sequence). CDR3 length equals 15 residues. J gave up 4 bases and V 5 bases, and 6 bases lay outside the gene matches. CDR3 region: CASSRTGLGTGELFF. Written as DNA, the CDR3 is TGTGCCAGCAGTCGGACAGGGTTAGGCACCGGGGAGCTGTTTTTT.

The chain combines TRBV10-3 with TRBJ1-3, with D hard to call. Germline values: CDR1 ENHRY, CDR2 SYGVKD. Trimming pared 6 bases from V and 1 base from J, leaving 7 bases between. CDR3 length equals 13 residues. The CDR3 DNA sequence: TGTGCCATCAGCCAGGTTTCTGGAAACACCATATATTTT. It yields the protein CAISQVSGNTIYF.

The chain employs TRBV11-3 and TRBJ2-3; TRBD2 aligns across 10 bases. J was trimmed by 3 bases and V by 1 base; bases with no gene match: 7. This CDR3 has 17 amino acids. Germline V gene lookup returns CDR1 SGHNT and CDR2 YENEEA. CDR3 in amino acids: CASSLGLSAGGTDTQYF. CDR3 nucleotides: TGTGCCAGCAGCTTAGGCCTGTCAGCGGGAGGGACAGATACGCAGTATTTT.

This chain links TRBV19 with TRBJ2-1; D is undetermined. The germline gives CDR1 LNHDA, CDR2 SQIVND (reference sequence). The CDR3 covers 14 residues. V lost 6 bases and J lost 1, with 10 bases in between. The CDR3: CASRPSASYNEQFF. Written as DNA, the CDR3 is TGTGCCAGTAGGCCGAGCGCTTCCTACAATGAGCAGTTCTTC.

The chain uses TRBV10-1 and TRBJ2-1; TRBD1 aligns across 8 bases. The V segment lost 6 bases and the J segment 1 base; nucleotides outside the gene matches: 8. The CDR3 contains 16 residues. The germline V gene encodes CDR1 WNHNN and CDR2 SYGVQD (reference sequence). DNA for the CDR3: TGCGCCAGCAGCAAATTTACAGGGGGGTCCTACAATGAGCAGTTCTTC. It yields the protein CASSKFTGGSYNEQFF.

V and J are TRBV7-9 and TRBJ2-1, with D tentatively TRBD2 (5 bases). The CDR3 is made up of 14 amino acids. V was shortened by 2 bases and J by 8 bases, with 13 bases between the two germline ends. Germline V CDR1 and CDR2: SEHNR, FQNEAQ (reference sequence). The CDR3 protein is CASSLSGVGHEQFF. CDR3 bases: TGTGCCAGCAGCTTATCCGGGGTTGGCCATGAGCAGTTCTTC.

V usage is TRBV11-2 and J usage is TRBJ1-1; no firm D call. Trimming cost V 5 bases and J 0 bases, with 19 bases left between them. The CDR3 has 17 amino acids. Germline CDR1 reads SGHAT; CDR2 reads FQNNGV. Written as DNA, the CDR3 is TGTGCCAGCAGCCGACTCCTCGAGTACTTTATGAACACTGAAGCTTTCTTT. This gives the protein CASSRLLEYFMNTEAFF.

The J gene is TRBJ1-3, the V gene TRBV19; TRBD1 might be the D (6 bases). V was cut by 9 bases and J by 0 bases, with 15 bases left in between. This CDR3 region has 15 residues. Germline loops: CDR1 LNHDA, CDR2 SQIVND (reference sequence). Written as DNA, the CDR3 is TGTGCCAGCAACGCACAGGGAGCCTCTGGAAACACCATATATTTT. This codes for CASNAQGASGNTIYF.

Only a few counts were recorded for this clone. This sequence joins TRBV12-3 or TRBV12-4 and TRBJ1-2, with D possibly being TRBD1 (5 bases). This CDR3 region has 12 residues. V was pared by 5 bases and J by 5 bases, with 9 bases between. The CDR3 here is CASSPQGYGYTF. DNA of the CDR3: TGTGCCAGCAGTCCCCAGGGTTATGGCTACACCTTC.

The genes are TRBV24-1 and TRBJ2-3; D remains unclear. The CDR3 loop spans 16 amino acids. The V and J ends lost 1 base and 3 bases respectively, with 13 bases between them. Germline-derived CDR1 and CDR2 are KGHDR and SFDVKD. The CDR3 sequence: CATSDFSRSGTDTQYF. In nucleotides, the CDR3 is TGTGCCACCAGTGATTTCTCGCGCTCCGGGACAGATACGCAGTATTTT.

The V and J genes are TRBV11-2 and TRBJ2-2, with D possibly TRBD1 on 6 matching bases. The CDR3 runs to 15 residues. Germline V gene lookup returns CDR1 SGHAT and CDR2 FQNNGV. The V and J ends lost 5 bases and 1 base respectively, with 11 bases between them. CDR3 in amino acids: CASSPLDRNTGELFF. DNA of the CDR3: TGTGCCAGCAGCCCCTTGGACAGGAACACCGGGGAGCTGTTTTTT.

The rearrangement joins TRBV2 to TRBJ2-3; TRBD2 matches at 9 bases. From germline, CDR1 is SNHLY and CDR2 FYNNEI. Losses at the gene ends were 8 bases for V and 5 bases for J; bases not matched to a gene: 8. CDR3 length equals 14 residues. In DNA, the CDR3 is TGTGCCAGCTCCAGGACTAGCGCAAAAGATACGCAGTATTTT. It translates to CASSRTSAKDTQYF.

This clone has just a few counts. The J gene is TRBJ2-3, the V gene TRBV7-2; tentative D call: TRBD2 (6 bases). Trimming removed 11 bases at V and 6 bases at J, with 18 bases between. Germline values: CDR1 SGHTA, CDR2 FQGNSA. This CDR3 has 13 amino acids. The CDR3 protein is CASQWGVTDTQYF. The CDR3 DNA follows: TGTGCCTCCCAATGGGGGGTAACTGATACGCAGTATTTT.

V and J are TRBV18 and TRBJ1-2, with TRBD1 matching 7 bases. Per the germline V gene, CDR1 is KGHSH and CDR2 is LQKENI. There are 14 residues in the CDR3. V lost 1 base, J lost 8 bases, and 7 bases stayed unmatched. As DNA, the CDR3 is TGTGCCAGCTCACCACTAGACAGGGCGGGCGGCTACACCTTC. It specifies CASSPLDRAGGYTF.

With respect to this clone: Within the sample, other DNA sequences also encode this same CDR3. The chain uses TRBV5-1 and TRBJ2-3; the match to TRBD1 covers 10 bases. Germline CDR1 and CDR2: SGHRS and YFSETQ. The CDR3 is made up of 16 amino acids. The ends lost 0 bases at V and 4 bases at J; junction bases unmatched: 5. Here the CDR3 DNA reads TGCGCCAGCAGCTTGGATCCCGGACAGGGGGCAGATACGCAGTATTTT. Translating gives CASSLDPGQGADTQYF.

V is TRBV5-4 and J is TRBJ1-4, with TRBD1 matching 7 bases. The germline gives CDR1 SGHNT, CDR2 YYREEE (reference sequence). Trimming at V came to 4 bases and at J to 6 bases, leaving 6 bases not matched to a gene. The CDR3 sequence is 14 residues long. DNA for the CDR3: TGTGCCAGCAGCATGACAGGGTCAGATGAAAAACTGTTTTTT. Its protein is CASSMTGSDEKLFF.

This CDR3 reads CASSSDRAYQETQYF. The CDR3 DNA reads as TGCGCCAGCAGCTCAGACAGGGCCTACCAAGAGACCCAGTACTTC. The chain links TRBV5-1 to TRBJ2-5; 7 bases are a match to TRBD1. V shed 3 bases and J 0 bases; nucleotides not matched to a gene: 5. CDR3 length equals 15 residues. Germline values: CDR1 SGHRS, CDR2 YFSETQ.

The chain uses TRBV29-1 and TRBJ1-1; D may be TRBD1 (5 bases). Germline V lookup: CDR1 SQVTM, CDR2 ANQGSEA. Trimming cost V 4 bases and J 14 bases, with 17 bases left between them. This CDR3 is built from 11 residues. The CDR3 here is CSVVRAPRGFF. In DNA, the CDR3 is TGCAGCGTTGTCAGGGCTCCCCGGGGGTTCTTT.

The chain combines TRBV27 with TRBJ2-3; tentative D call: TRBD2 (7 bases). The CDR3 runs to 15 residues. In germline, CDR1 is MNHEY, CDR2 SMNVEV (reference sequence). Trimming removed 4 bases at V and 1 base at J, with 12 bases between. The CDR3 sequence: CASSSGGRGTDTQYF. CDR3 bases: TGTGCCAGCAGTTCGGGGGGCCGGGGCACAGATACGCAGTATTTT.

The rearrangement joins TRBV19 to TRBJ1-3, with D tentatively TRBD1 (6 bases). V gave up 7 bases and J gave up 4 bases, with 14 bases separating them. Germline V gene lookup returns CDR1 LNHDA and CDR2 SQIVND (reference sequence). The CDR3 consists of 14 residues. The CDR3 DNA follows: TGTGCCAGTACCGTCACAGGGTCGGGAAACACCATATATTTT. Protein product: CASTVTGSGNTIYF. The full variable domain, its missing parts supplied by reference TRBV19 and TRBJ1-3, is DGGITQSPKYLFRKEGQNVTLSCEQNLNHDAMYWYRQDPGQGLRLIYYSQIVNDFQKGDIAEGYSVSREKKESFPLTVTSAQKNPTAFYLCASTVTGSGNTIYFGEGSWLTVV.

V is TRBV11-2 and J is TRBJ2-7, with 9 bases aligning to TRBD1. There are 15 residues in the CDR3. J was trimmed by 6 bases and V by 4 bases; bases with no gene match: 10. Germline V CDR1 and CDR2: SGHAT, FQNNGV. CDR3 DNA: TGTGCCAGCAGCTGGGCGGGACAGGGAGGTTCCGAGCAGTACGTC. Its protein is CASSWAGQGGSEQYV.

V and J are TRBV11-3 and TRBJ1-6, with TRBD1 as a possible D gene (5 bases). The germline V gene has CDR1 SGHNT and CDR2 YENEEA. This CDR3 region has 13 residues. Between the trimmed V and J ends, which lost 3 bases and 12 bases, there was a span of 12 bases. CDR3 protein: CASSFNGQGPLHF. In DNA form, the CDR3 reads TGTGCCAGCAGCTTCAACGGCCAGGGACCCCTCCACTTT. The full variable domain, in which reference TRBV11-3 and TRBJ1-6 provide the parts outside the CDR3, is EAGVVQSPRYKIIEKKQPVAFWCNPISGHNTLYWYLQNLGQGPELLIRYENEEAVDDSQLPKDRFSAERLKGVDSTLKIQPAELGDSAVYLCASSFNGQGPLHFGNGTRLTVT.

This clone was observed a handful of times. The V and J genes are TRBV24-1 and TRBJ2-2, with TRBD2 matching 10 bases. The ends lost 5 bases at V and 1 base at J; junction bases unmatched: 3. The CDR3 runs to 16 residues. Germline loops: CDR1 KGHDR, CDR2 SFDVKD. CDR3 coding DNA: TGTGCCACCAGTGGGGGACTAGCGTTGAACACCGGGGAGCTGTTTTTT. Its protein product is CATSGGLALNTGELFF.

The chain joins TRBV7-9 to TRBJ2-3; 14 bases fit TRBD2. V lost 8 bases, J lost 4 bases, and 5 bases stayed unmatched. The CDR3 covers 15 residues. Germline V gene data show CDR1 as SEHNR and CDR2 as FQNEAQ (reference sequence). The CDR3 sequence is CASARGLAGADTQYF. The CDR3 DNA reads as TGTGCCAGCGCAAGGGGACTAGCGGGGGCAGATACGCAGTATTTT.